This T cell receptor (beta chain) is from a study of blood T cell repertoires in COVID-19. Per germline, CDR1 LGHDT and CDR2 YNNKEL (reference sequence). Trimming took off 5 bases at V and 3 bases at J, with 14 bases between the two ends. The CDR3 loop spans 15 amino acids. Per the original methods: Quantification of nucleated cells was approximated via reference gene primer amplification. Produced via immunoSEQ multiplex PCR; TCRdb's table is partial and in-frame only. The V and J calls and clone size were taken over from that table, and D and trimming were inferred from the DNA. This sample has 43,000 or so clones; 82% occur once, and the top ten carry 20% to 30%.

This TCR was recovered from a woman aged 60-75 years with acute or convalescent COVID-19. This chain uses TRBV3-1 (or the pseudogene TRBV3-2) with TRBJ2-1, with a weak D call TRBD1 (7 bases). The material sequenced was peripheral blood. CDR3 DNA sequence: TGTGCCAGCAGCTTGGAGGGGGCCTTCTACAATGAGCAGTTCTTC. Protein product: CASSLEGAFYNEQFF.